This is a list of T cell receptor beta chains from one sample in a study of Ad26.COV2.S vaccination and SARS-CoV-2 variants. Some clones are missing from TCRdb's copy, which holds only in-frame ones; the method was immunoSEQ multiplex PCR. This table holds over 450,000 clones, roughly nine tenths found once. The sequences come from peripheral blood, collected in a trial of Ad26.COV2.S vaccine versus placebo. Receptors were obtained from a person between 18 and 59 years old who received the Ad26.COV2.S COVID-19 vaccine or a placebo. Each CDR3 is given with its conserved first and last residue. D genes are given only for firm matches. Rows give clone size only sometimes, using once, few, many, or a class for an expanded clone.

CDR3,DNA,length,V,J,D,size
CSVYPGSYNEQFF,TGCAGCGTTTACCCCGGCTCCTACAATGAGCAGTTCTTC,13,TRBV29-1,TRBJ2-1,NA,NA
CASSQDTTNEKLFF,TGCGCCAGCAGCCAGGACACCACTAATGAAAAACTGTTTTTT,14,TRBV5-1,TRBJ1-4,NA,NA
CASSGRQGDNSPLHF,TGTGCCAGCAGTGGGCGACAGGGAGATAATTCACCCCTCCACTTT,15,TRBV2,TRBJ1-6,TRBD1,NA
CARDGGLAYEQYF,TGTGCCAGGGACGGGGGGCTCGCCTACGAGCAGTACTTC,13,TRBV25-1,TRBJ2-7,NA,NA
CASSYNNQGGEAFF,TGTGCCAGCAGCTATAACAACCAGGGTGGTGAAGCTTTCTTT,14,TRBV7-8,TRBJ1-1,NA,NA
CASSSPGQGGDTQYF,TGCGCCAGCAGCTCACCGGGTCAAGGGGGAGATACGCAGTATTTT,15,TRBV5-1,TRBJ2-3,NA,NA
CASSQVTGSEQFF,TGCGCCAGCAGCCAGGTGACAGGGTCTGAGCAGTTCTTC,13,TRBV4-3,TRBJ2-1,TRBD1,once
CAIRVQSGEQYF,TGTGCCATCAGAGTACAGTCTGGCGAGCAGTACTTC,12,TRBV10-3,TRBJ2-7,NA,NA
CASSPLPTLRAETQYF,TGTGCCAGCTCACCGCTCCCAACCCTTCGAGCGGAGACCCAGTACTTC,16,TRBV18,TRBJ2-5,NA,NA
CASATIGAGGSDEQFF,TGTGCCAGCGCCACAATCGGGGCGGGAGGGTCGGATGAGCAGTTCTTC,16,TRBV25-1,TRBJ2-1,TRBD2,NA
CASSLDRVRLYTQYF,TGTGCCAGCAGTTTGGACAGGGTTAGACTATATACGCAGTATTTT,15,TRBV28,TRBJ2-3,TRBD1,NA
CASKLTMNTEAFF,TGTGCCAGCAAGTTAACCATGAACACTGAAGCTTTCTTT,13,TRBV28,TRBJ1-1,NA,NA
CASSRAGTDTQYF,TGTGCCAGCAGCCGTGCGGGCACAGATACGCAGTATTTT,13,TRBV4-2,TRBJ2-3,NA,NA
CASSLANRGRETQYF,TGTGCCAGCAGCTTAGCGAACAGGGGGCGGGAGACCCAGTACTTC,15,TRBV7-9,TRBJ2-5,TRBD1,NA
CAGTGEGGEAFF,TGTGCCGGGACAGGGGAAGGCGGTGAAGCTTTCTTT,12,TRBV30,TRBJ1-1,TRBD1,NA
CASSESMTGWNQPQHF,TGCGCCAGCAGTGAGTCGATGACAGGGTGGAATCAGCCCCAGCATTTT,16,TRBV10-2,TRBJ1-5,TRBD1,NA
CATSDRRQGANTGELFF,TGTGCCACCAGTGACCGAAGACAGGGGGCGAACACCGGGGAGCTGTTTTTT,17,TRBV24-1,TRBJ2-2,TRBD1,NA
CASSTTGGETQYF,TGTGCCAGCAGCACGACAGGGGGGGAGACCCAGTACTTC,13,TRBV7-9,TRBJ2-5,TRBD1,NA
CASRGDRGSTGELFF,TGTGCCAGCAGAGGGGACAGGGGATCAACCGGGGAGCTGTTTTTT,15,TRBV6-5,TRBJ2-2,TRBD1,NA
CASSPRQGWQETQYF,TGTGCCAGCTCACCCAGACAGGGGTGGCAAGAGACCCAGTACTTC,15,TRBV18,TRBJ2-5,TRBD1,NA
CASSGTLEAGELFF,TGTGCCAGCAGCGGGACTTTGGAGGCCGGGGAGCTGTTTTTT,14,TRBV9,TRBJ2-2,NA,NA
CASSLDQSGGRLYGYTF,TGTGCCAGCAGCTTAGATCAGTCAGGAGGTCGTCTCTATGGCTACACCTTC,17,TRBV11-2,TRBJ1-2,NA,NA
CASRDRNSYEQYF,TGTGCCAGCAGGGACAGGAACTCCTACGAGCAGTACTTC,13,TRBV28,TRBJ2-7,TRBD1,NA
CASSDQVGRADTEAFF,TGTGCCAGCAGTGATCAGGTGGGGAGAGCCGACACTGAAGCTTTCTTT,16,TRBV25-1,TRBJ1-1,NA,NA
CASSLQGPYEQYF,TGTGCCAGCAGTTTACAGGGGCCCTACGAGCAGTACTTC,13,TRBV12-3/TRBV12-4,TRBJ2-7,NA,NA
CASSFSGVSTGELFF,TGTGCCAGCAGCTTCTCCGGGGTTAGCACCGGGGAGCTGTTTTTT,15,TRBV7-8,TRBJ2-2,NA,NA
CASSDLDSTDYEQYF,TGTGCCAGCAGTGATTTAGACTCGACTGACTACGAGCAGTACTTC,15,TRBV2,TRBJ2-7,NA,NA
CSVEIEGAGGPGELFF,TGCAGCGTTGAAATCGAGGGTGCTGGAGGGCCCGGGGAGCTGTTTTTT,16,TRBV29-1,TRBJ2-2,NA,NA
CASSSRNGELFF,TGTGCTAGCTCGTCTCGGAACGGGGAGCTGTTTTTT,12,TRBV7-7,TRBJ2-2,NA,NA
CASSLSGPGELFF,TGTGCCAGCAGCTTAAGCGGGCCCGGGGAGCTGTTTTTT,13,TRBV11-3,TRBJ2-2,NA,NA
CASSLTGNRGYTF,TGTGCCAGCAGCCTAACAGGGAACAGGGGCTACACCTTC,13,TRBV7-2,TRBJ1-2,NA,NA
CASFTSGRLRNEQFF,TGTGCCAGTTTTACTAGCGGGAGACTTAGGAATGAGCAGTTCTTC,15,TRBV28,TRBJ2-1,TRBD2,NA
CASRGGGWEKLFF,TGTGCCAGCAGAGGTGGGGGGTGGGAAAAACTGTTTTTT,13,TRBV12-3/TRBV12-4,TRBJ1-4,NA,NA
CASSITGENYGYTF,TGTGCCAGCAGCATCACAGGGGAAAACTATGGCTACACCTTC,14,TRBV7-9,TRBJ1-2,TRBD1,once
CASSLATGATEAFF,TGCGCCAGCAGCTTGGCCACGGGGGCAACTGAAGCTTTCTTT,14,TRBV5-1,TRBJ1-1,NA,NA
CASSPGLAGVQETQYF,TGTGCCAGCAGCCCAGGACTAGCGGGCGTACAAGAGACCCAGTACTTC,16,TRBV4-2,TRBJ2-5,TRBD2,NA
CASSVGGLAGNEQYF,TGTGCCAGCAGCGTTGGGGGACTAGCGGGAAACGAGCAGTACTTC,15,TRBV9,TRBJ2-7,TRBD2,NA
CASSPPRMGMNTEAFF,TGTGCCAGCAGTCCCCCCCGCATGGGCATGAACACTGAAGCTTTCTTT,16,TRBV28,TRBJ1-1,NA,once
CASTTHRTGRPEAFF,TGTGCCAGCACCACCCATCGGACAGGGAGGCCTGAAGCTTTCTTT,15,TRBV6-5,TRBJ1-1,TRBD1,NA
CASSVNGDTQYF,TGTGCCAGCAGCGTAAACGGGGATACGCAGTATTTT,12,TRBV9,TRBJ2-3,NA,NA
CASSTNPGQSYGYTF,TGTGCCAGCAGCACAAATCCCGGACAGAGCTATGGCTACACCTTC,15,TRBV7-9,TRBJ1-2,NA,NA
CASSKTGTGGGDTQYF,TGTGCCAGCAGCAAGACCGGGACAGGAGGCGGAGATACGCAGTATTTT,16,TRBV13,TRBJ2-3,TRBD1,NA
CASSLVVAGDYEQYF,TGTGCCAGCAGCTTAGTGGTAGCGGGAGACTACGAGCAGTACTTC,15,TRBV11-2,TRBJ2-7,TRBD2,NA
CASSPRDRSYGYTF,TGTGCCAGCAGCCCTCGGGACAGATCTTATGGCTACACCTTC,14,TRBV28,TRBJ1-2,TRBD1,NA
CASRTGEGLYNEQFF,TGTGCCAGCCGGACAGGGGAGGGATTATACAATGAGCAGTTCTTC,15,TRBV2,TRBJ2-1,TRBD1,once
CASSAPDIKRYEQFF,TGTGCCAGTAGTGCCCCGGACATAAAGAGGTATGAGCAGTTCTTC,15,TRBV19,TRBJ2-1,NA,NA
CASSFVGNEKLFF,TGTGCCAGCAGCTTCGTAGGTAATGAAAAACTGTTTTTT,13,TRBV7-9,TRBJ1-4,NA,few
CASTPTAGFVYGYTF,TGTGCCAGTACGCCGACGGCGGGGTTCGTCTATGGCTACACCTTC,15,TRBV19,TRBJ1-2,NA,NA
CASSLGTGFTGELFF,TGCGCCAGCAGCTTGGGGACAGGGTTTACCGGGGAGCTGTTTTTT,15,TRBV5-1,TRBJ2-2,TRBD1,NA
CASGTPYNEQFF,TGTGCCAGCGGGACCCCCTACAATGAGCAGTTCTTC,12,TRBV19,TRBJ2-1,NA,few
CAISDIPTEAFF,TGTGCCATCAGTGACATACCCACTGAAGCTTTCTTT,12,TRBV10-3,TRBJ1-1,NA,NA
CASSYATSGGYREQFF,TGTGCCAGCAGTTACGCGACTAGCGGGGGTTATCGGGAGCAGTTCTTC,16,TRBV6-5,TRBJ2-1,TRBD2,NA
CASSEIGIRPFF,TGTGCCAGCAGTGAGATTGGTATACGGCCTTTCTTT,12,TRBV2,TRBJ1-1,NA,NA
CATGTSGRTDTQYF,TGTGCCACCGGGACTAGCGGGAGGACAGATACGCAGTATTTT,14,TRBV24-1,TRBJ2-3,TRBD2,NA
CATSTPNEKLFF,TGTGCCACCAGCACTCCGAATGAAAAACTGTTTTTT,12,TRBV15,TRBJ1-4,NA,NA
CASSPSRTGDYGYTF,TGTGCCAGCAGTCCCTCCCGGACCGGCGACTATGGCTACACCTTC,15,TRBV28,TRBJ1-2,NA,NA
CASSLADSSWEQFF,TGCGCCAGCAGCTTGGCCGACTCCTCATGGGAGCAGTTCTTC,14,TRBV5-1,TRBJ2-1,NA,NA
CASSYSGQGGHEQYF,TGTGCCAGCAGTTACTCCGGCCAGGGGGGCCACGAGCAGTACTTC,15,TRBV6-5,TRBJ2-7,NA,NA
CAWRLPPGGYTF,TGTGCCTGGAGGTTACCCCCGGGGGGCTACACCTTC,12,TRBV30,TRBJ1-2,NA,once